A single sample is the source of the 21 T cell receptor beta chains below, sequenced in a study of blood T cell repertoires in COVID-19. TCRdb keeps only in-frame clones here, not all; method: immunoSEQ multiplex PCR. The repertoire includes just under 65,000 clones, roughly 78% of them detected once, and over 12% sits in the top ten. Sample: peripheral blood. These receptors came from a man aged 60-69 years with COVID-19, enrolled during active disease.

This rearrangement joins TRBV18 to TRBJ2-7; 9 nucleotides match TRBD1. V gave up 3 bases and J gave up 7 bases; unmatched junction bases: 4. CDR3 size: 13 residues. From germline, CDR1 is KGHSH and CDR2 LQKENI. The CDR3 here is CASSPDRGREQYF. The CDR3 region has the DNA TGTGCCAGCTCACCGGACAGGGGTAGGGAGCAGTACTTC. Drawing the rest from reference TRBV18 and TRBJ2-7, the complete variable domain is NAGVMQNPRHLVRRRGQEARLRCSPMKGHSHVYWYRQLPEEGLKFMVYLQKENIIDESGMPKERFSAEFPKEGPSILRIQQVVRGDSAAYFCASSPDRGREQYFGPGTRLTVT.

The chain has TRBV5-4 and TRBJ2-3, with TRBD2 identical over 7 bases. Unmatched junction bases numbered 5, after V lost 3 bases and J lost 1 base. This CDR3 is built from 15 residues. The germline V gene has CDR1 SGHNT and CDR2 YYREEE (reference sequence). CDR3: CASSSKAGGTDTQYF. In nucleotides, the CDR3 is TGTGCCAGCAGCTCCAAGGCGGGAGGCACAGATACGCAGTATTTT. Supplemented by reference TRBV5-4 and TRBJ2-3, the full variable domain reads ETGVTQSPTHLIKTRGQQVTLRCSSQSGHNTVSWYQQALGQGPQFIFQYYREEENGRGNFPPRFSGLQFPNYSSELNVNALELDDSALYLCASSSKAGGTDTQYFGPGTRLTVL.

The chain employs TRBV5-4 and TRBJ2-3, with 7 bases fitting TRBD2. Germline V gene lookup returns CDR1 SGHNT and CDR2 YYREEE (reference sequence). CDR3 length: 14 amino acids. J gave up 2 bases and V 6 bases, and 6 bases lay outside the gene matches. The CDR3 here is CASMSGAYTDTQYF. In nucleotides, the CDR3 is TGTGCCAGCATGAGCGGGGCCTACACAGATACGCAGTATTTT.

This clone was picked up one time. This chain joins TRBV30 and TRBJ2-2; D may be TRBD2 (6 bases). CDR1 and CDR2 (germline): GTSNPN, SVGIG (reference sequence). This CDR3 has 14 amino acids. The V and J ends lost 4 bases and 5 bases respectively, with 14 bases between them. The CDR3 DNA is TGTGCCTGGAAAAGGGACTTTGAGACCGGGGAGCTGTTTTTT. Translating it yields CAWKRDFETGELFF.

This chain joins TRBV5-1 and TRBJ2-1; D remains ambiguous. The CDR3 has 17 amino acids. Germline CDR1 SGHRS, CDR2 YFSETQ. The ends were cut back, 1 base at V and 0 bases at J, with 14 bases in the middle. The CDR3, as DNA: TGCGCCAGCAGCTTGAACGCGGCCTTTAGCTCCTACAATGAGCAGTTCTTC. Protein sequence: CASSLNAAFSSYNEQFF. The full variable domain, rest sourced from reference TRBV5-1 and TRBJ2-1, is KAGVTQTPRYLIKTRGQQVTLSCSPISGHRSVSWYQQTPGQGLQFLFEYFSETQRNKGNFPGRFSGRQFSNSRSEMNVSTLELGDSALYLCASSLNAAFSSYNEQFFGPGTRLTVL.

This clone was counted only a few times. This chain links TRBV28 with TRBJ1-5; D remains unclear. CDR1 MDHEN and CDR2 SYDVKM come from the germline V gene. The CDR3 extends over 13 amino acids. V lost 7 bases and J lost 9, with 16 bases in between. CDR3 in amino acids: CASIRPVGGPQHF. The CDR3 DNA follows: TGTGCCAGCATCCGCCCGGTGGGAGGGCCCCAGCATTTT.

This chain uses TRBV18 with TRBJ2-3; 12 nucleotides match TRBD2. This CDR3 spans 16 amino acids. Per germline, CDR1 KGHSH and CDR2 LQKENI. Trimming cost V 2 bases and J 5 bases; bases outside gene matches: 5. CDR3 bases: TGTGCCAGCTCACCATCTAGCGGGGGGGTTCAAGATACGCAGTATTTT. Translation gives CASSPSSGGVQDTQYF.

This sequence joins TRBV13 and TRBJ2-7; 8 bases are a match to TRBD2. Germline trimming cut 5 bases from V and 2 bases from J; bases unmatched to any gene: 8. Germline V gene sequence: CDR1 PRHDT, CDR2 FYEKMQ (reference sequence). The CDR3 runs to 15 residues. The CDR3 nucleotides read TGTGCCAGCAGCGAGCAGCGGGGGCGGCCCTACGAGCAGTACTTC. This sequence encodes CASSEQRGRPYEQYF. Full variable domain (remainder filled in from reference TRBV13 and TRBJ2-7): AAGVIQSPRHLIKEKRETATLKCYPIPRHDTVYWYQQGPGQDPQFLISFYEKMQSDKGSIPDRFSAQQFSDYHSELNMSSLELGDSALYFCASSEQRGRPYEQYFGPGTRLTVT.

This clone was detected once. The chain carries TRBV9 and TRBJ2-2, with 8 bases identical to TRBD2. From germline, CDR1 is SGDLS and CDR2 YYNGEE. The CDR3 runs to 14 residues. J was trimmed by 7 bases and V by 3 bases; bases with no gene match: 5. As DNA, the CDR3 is TGTGCCAGCAGCGAAGCGGGAGTGATCGGGGAGCTGTTTTTT. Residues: CASSEAGVIGELFF.

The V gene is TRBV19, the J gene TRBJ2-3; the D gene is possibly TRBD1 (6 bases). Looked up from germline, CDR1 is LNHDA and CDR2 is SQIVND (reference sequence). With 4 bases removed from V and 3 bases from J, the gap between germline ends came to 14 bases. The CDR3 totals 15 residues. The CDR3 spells CASSKQGYGTDTQYF. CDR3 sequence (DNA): TGTGCCAGTAGTAAACAGGGTTATGGGACAGATACGCAGTATTTT.

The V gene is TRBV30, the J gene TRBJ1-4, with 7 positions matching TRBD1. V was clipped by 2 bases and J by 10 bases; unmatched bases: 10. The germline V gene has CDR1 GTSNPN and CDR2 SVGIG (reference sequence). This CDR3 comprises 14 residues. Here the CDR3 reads CAWSTSNYRGKLFF. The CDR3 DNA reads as TGTGCCTGGAGTACCTCGAATTACAGGGGAAAACTGTTTTTT. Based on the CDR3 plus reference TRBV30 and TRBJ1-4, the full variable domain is SQTIHQWPATLVQPVGSPLSLECTVEGTSNPNLYWYRQAAGRGLQLLFYSVGIGQISSEVPQNLSASRPQDRQFILSSKKLLLSDSGFYLCAWSTSNYRGKLFFGSGTQLSVL.

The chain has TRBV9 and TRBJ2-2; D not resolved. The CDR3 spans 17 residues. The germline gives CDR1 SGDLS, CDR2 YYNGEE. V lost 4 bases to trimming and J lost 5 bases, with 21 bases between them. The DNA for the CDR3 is TGTGCCAGCAGCTTCCCCTCGGGTCGGCAAAATACCGGGGAGCTGTTTTTT. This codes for CASSFPSGRQNTGELFF.

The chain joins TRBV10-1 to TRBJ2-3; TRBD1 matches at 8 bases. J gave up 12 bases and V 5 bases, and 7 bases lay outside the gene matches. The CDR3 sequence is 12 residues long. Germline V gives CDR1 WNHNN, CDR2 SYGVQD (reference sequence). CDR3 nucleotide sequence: TGCGCCAGCAGTCCCGGGACAGGATCCCAGTATTTT. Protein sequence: CASSPGTGSQYF.

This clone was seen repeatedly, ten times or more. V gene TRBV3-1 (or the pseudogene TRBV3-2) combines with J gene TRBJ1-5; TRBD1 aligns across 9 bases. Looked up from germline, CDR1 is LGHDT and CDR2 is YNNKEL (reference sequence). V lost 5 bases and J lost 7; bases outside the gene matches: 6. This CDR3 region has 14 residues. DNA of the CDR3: TGTGCCAGCAGCTACAGGGGGCAGGGACAGCCCCAGCATTTT. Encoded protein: CASSYRGQGQPQHF.

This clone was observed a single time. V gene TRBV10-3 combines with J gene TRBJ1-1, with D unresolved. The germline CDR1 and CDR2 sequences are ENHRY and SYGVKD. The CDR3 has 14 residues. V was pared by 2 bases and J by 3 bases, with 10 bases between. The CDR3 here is CAISETRKDTEAFF. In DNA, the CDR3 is TGTGCCATCAGTGAGACTCGTAAAGACACTGAAGCTTTCTTT.

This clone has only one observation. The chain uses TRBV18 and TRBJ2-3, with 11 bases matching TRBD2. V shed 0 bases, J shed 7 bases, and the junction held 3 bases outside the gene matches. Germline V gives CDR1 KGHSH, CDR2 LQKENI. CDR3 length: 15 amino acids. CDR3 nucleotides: TGTGCCAGCTCACCACCGCTAGCGGGAGGAAATACGCAGTATTTT. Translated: CASSPPLAGGNTQYF.

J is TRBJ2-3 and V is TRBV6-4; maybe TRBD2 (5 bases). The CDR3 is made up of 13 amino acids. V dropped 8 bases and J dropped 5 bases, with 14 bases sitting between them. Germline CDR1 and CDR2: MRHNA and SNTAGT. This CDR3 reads CASATNEGDTQYF. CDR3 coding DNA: TGTGCCAGCGCTACTAACGAGGGAGATACGCAGTATTTT.

CDR3 nucleotides: TGTGCCAGCAGCCAAACGGGAGGGGTAGATACGCAGTATTTT. Its translation: CASSQTGGVDTQYF. The chain is built from TRBV7-3 and TRBJ2-3; 8 positions agree with TRBD2. The length of the CDR3 is 14 residues. V was pared by 5 bases and J by 5 bases, with 6 bases of the junction left unmatched. Germline V gene lookup returns CDR1 SGHTA and CDR2 FQGTGA. The full variable domain, completed using reference TRBV7-3 and TRBJ2-3, is GAGVSQTPSNKVTEKGKYVELRCDPISGHTALYWYRQSLGQGPEFLIYFQGTGAADDSGLPNDRFFAVRPEGSVSTLKIQRTERGDSAVYLCASSQTGGVDTQYFGPGTRLTVL.

The chain's CDR3 is CATTSGGVEETQYF. The CDR3 DNA is TGCGCCACCACCTCGGGAGGGGTGGAGGAGACCCAGTACTTC. The rearrangement uses TRBV5-1 and TRBJ2-5; 8 bases are shared with TRBD2. The junction had 12 bases not matched to a gene; V was cut back by 9 bases and J by 5 bases. Germline values: CDR1 SGHRS, CDR2 YFSETQ. This CDR3 spans 14 amino acids.

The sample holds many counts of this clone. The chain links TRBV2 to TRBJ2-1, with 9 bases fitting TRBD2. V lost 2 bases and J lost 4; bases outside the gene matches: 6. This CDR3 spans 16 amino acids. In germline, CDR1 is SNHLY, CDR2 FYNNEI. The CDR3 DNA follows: TGTGCCAGCAGTGAATTAAGCGGGAGGAGGTACAATGAGCAGTTCTTC. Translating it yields CASSELSGRRYNEQFF. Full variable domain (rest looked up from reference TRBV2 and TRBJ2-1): EPEVTQTPSHQVTQMGQEVILRCVPISNHLYFYWYRQILGQKVEFLVSFYNNEISEKSEIFDDQFSVERPDGSNFTLKIRSTKLEDSAMYFCASSELSGRRYNEQFFGPGTRLTVL.

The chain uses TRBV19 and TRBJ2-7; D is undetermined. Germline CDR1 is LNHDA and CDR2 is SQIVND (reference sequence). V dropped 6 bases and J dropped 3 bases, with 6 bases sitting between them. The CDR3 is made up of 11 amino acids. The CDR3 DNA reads TGTGCCAGTAGCGGGTACTACGAGCAGTACTTC. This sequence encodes CASSGYYEQYF.